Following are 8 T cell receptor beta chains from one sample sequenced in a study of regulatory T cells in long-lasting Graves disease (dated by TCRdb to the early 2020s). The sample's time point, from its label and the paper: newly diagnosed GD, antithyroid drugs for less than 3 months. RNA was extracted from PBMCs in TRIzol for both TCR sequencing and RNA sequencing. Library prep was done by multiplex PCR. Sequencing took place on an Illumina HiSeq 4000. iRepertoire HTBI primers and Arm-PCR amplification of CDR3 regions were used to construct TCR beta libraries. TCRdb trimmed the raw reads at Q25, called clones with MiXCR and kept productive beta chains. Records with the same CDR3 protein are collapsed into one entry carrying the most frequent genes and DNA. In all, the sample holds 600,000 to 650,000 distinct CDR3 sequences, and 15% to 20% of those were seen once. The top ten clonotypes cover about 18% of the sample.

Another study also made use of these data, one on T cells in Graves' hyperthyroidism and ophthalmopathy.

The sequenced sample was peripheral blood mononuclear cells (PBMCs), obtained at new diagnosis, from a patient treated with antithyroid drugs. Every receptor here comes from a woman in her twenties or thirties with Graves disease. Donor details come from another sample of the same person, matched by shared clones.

The CDR3 region has the DNA TGCAGTGCCCCGAGCGGGAGTCAGGGCGAGCAGTACTTC. It specifies CSAPSGSQGEQYF. The rearrangement joins TRBV20-1 to TRBJ2-7; 8 positions agree with TRBD2. The germline V gene has CDR1 DFQATT and CDR2 SNEGSKA (reference sequence). Trimming at V came to 6 bases and at J to 6 bases, leaving 10 bases not matched to a gene. The CDR3 runs 13 residues.

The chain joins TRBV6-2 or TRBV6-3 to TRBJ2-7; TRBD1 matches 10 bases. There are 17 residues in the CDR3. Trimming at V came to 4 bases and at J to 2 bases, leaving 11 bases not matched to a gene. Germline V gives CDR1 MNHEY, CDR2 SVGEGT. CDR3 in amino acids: CASSFTAGTGEAYEQYF. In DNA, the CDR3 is TGTGCCAGCAGTTTTACAGCCGGGACAGGGGAGGCCTACGAGCAGTACTTC.

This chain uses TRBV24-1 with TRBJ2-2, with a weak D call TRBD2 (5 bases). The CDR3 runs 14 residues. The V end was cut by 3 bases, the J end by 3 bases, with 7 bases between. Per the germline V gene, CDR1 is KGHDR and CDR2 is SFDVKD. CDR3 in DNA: TGTGCCACCAGTGATCTACTAGACACCGGGGAGCTGTTTTTT. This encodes CATSDLLDTGELFF.

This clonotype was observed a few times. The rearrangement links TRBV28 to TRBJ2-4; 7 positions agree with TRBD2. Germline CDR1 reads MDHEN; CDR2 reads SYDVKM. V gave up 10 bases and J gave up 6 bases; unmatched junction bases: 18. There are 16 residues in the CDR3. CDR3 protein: CATRGDRAGAGNIQYF. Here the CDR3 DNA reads TGTGCCACTAGGGGAGATAGGGCGGGAGCCGGAAACATTCAGTACTTC. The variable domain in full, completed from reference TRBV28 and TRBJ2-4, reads DVKVTQSSRYLVKRTGEKVFLECVQDMDHENMFWYRQDPGLGLRLIYFSYDVKMKEKGDIPEGYSVSREKKERFSLILESASTNQTSMYLCATRGDRAGAGNIQYFGAGTRLSVL.

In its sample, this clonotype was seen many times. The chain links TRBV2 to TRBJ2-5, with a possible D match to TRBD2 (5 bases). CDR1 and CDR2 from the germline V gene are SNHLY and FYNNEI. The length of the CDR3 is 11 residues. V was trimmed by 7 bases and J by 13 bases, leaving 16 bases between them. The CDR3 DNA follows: TGTGCCAGCATGAGGGATAGTACGGCGTACTTC. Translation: CASMRDSTAYF.

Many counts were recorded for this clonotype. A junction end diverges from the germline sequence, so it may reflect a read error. The CDR3 DNA follows: TGTGCCAGCAGTCCAGGGGACCGCTATGGCTACACCTTC. This encodes CASSPGDRYGYTF. The chain carries TRBV5-1 and TRBJ1-2; tentative D call: TRBD1 (6 bases). Per the germline V gene, CDR1 is SGHRS and CDR2 is YFSETQ. The CDR3 has 13 amino acids. The variable domain in full, with the rest retrieved from reference TRBV5-1 and TRBJ1-2, is KAGVTQTPRYLIKTRGQQVTLSCSPISGHRSVSWYQQTPGQGLQFLFEYFSETQRNKGNFPGRFSGRQFSNSRSEMNVSTLELGDSALYLCASSPGDRYGYTFGSGTRLTVV.

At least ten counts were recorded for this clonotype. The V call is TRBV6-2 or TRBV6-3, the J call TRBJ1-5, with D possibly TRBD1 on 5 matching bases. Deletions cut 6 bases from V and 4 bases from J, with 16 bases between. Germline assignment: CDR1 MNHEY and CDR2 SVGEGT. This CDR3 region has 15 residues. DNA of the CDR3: TGTGCCAGCAGCCGCGGACCCGGGGGGAATCAGCCCCAGCATTTT. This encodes CASSRGPGGNQPQHF.

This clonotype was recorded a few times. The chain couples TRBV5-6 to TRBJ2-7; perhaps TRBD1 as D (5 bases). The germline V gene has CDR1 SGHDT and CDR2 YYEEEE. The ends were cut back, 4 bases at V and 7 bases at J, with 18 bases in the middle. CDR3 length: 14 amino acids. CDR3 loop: CASSAEGAVFEQYF. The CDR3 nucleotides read TGTGCCAGCAGCGCGGAAGGGGCAGTCTTTGAGCAGTACTTC.